This T cell receptor beta chain is from a study of T cells in Graves' hyperthyroidism and ophthalmopathy. Study-wide results and caveats: In the blood, most expanded thyroid clonotypes above 0.001 appeared as well.

Note on this clonotype: Its antigen is still unknown.

RNA transcripts provided the source from which TCR beta CDR3 regions were amplified. HTBI primers were used for first-round RT-PCR of the TCR CDR3. MiXCR was run by TCRdb on the multiplex PCR reads, yielding one entry per CDR3 protein. The table has about 640,000 distinct CDR3 sequences, around 15% seen once. Individuals with ophthalmopathy presented a Clinical Activity Score of at least 3, a NOSPECS grade of at least 4 and a duration under 3 months. Thyroid ultrasound and orbital computed tomography, with clinical symptoms and serum thyroxine and TRAb, informed diagnoses. Fresh peripheral blood, around 9.3 ml of it, supplied the PBMCs. There are 12 residues in the CDR3. V lost 5 bases, J lost 7 bases, and 9 bases lay in between. Germline values: CDR1 SGHVS, CDR2 FQNEAQ.

The TCR sequence derives from a woman in her forties or fifties with Graves' ophthalmopathy. Sequenced material: blood. The chain has TRBV7-8 and TRBJ1-5; no reliable D call. The CDR3 here is CASSLTRQPQHF. CDR3 in DNA: TGTGCCAGCAGCCTTACCAGGCAGCCCCAGCATTTT.